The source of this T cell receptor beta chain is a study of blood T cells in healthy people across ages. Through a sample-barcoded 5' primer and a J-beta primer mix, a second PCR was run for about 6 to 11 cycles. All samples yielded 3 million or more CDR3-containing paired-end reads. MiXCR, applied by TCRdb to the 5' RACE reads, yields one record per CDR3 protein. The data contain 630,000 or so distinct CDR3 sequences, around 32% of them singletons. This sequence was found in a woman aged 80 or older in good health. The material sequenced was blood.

The CDR3 nucleotides are TGTGCCTGGAGTGTTTTAGGGGGAAGGGGTGAGCAGTACTTC. The encoded protein is CAWSVLGGRGEQYF. The chain combines TRBV30 with TRBJ2-5; tentative D call: TRBD1 (6 bases). The ends were cut back, 0 bases at V and 11 bases at J, with 19 bases in the middle. There are 14 residues in the CDR3. Germline assignment: CDR1 GTSNPN and CDR2 SVGIG (reference sequence).